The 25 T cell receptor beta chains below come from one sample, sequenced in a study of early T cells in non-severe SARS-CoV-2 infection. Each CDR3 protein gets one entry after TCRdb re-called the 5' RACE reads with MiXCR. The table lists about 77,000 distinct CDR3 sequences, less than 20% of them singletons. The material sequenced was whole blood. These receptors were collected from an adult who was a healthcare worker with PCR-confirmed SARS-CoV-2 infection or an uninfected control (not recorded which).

The CDR3 here is CASSTGGRDEQYF. CDR3 DNA: TGTGCCAGCAGTACGGGGGGTCGCGACGAGCAGTACTTC. This chain uses TRBV6-5 with TRBJ2-7; TRBD2 matches at 7 bases. The CDR3 has 13 amino acids. Losses at the gene ends were 5 bases for V and 5 bases for J; bases not matched to a gene: 6. Looked up from germline, CDR1 is MNHEY and CDR2 is SVGAGI.

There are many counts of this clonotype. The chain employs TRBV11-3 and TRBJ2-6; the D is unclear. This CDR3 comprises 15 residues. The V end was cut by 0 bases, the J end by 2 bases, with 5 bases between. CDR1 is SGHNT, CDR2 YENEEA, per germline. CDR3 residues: CASSLDGTGANVLTF. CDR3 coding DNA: TGTGCCAGCAGCTTAGATGGGACTGGGGCCAACGTCCTGACTTTC.

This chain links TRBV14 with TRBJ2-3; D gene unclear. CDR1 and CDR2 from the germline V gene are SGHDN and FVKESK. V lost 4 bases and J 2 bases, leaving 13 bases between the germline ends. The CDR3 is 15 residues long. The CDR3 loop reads CASSPPGLPTDTQYF. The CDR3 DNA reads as TGTGCCAGCAGCCCCCCCGGCCTGCCCACAGATACGCAGTATTTT.

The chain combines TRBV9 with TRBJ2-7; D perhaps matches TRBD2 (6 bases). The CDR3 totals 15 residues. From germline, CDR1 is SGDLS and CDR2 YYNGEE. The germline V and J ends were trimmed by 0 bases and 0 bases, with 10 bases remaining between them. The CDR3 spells CASSVDPGSSYEQYF. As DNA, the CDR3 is TGTGCCAGCAGCGTAGATCCCGGGAGCTCCTACGAGCAGTACTTC.

CDR3 nucleotides: TGTGCCAGCAGATTTGACGGGCTGGTATACAATGAGCAGTTCTTC. It translates to CASRFDGLVYNEQFF. The V call is TRBV25-1, the J call TRBJ2-1; no clear D. The V gene's germline CDR1 is MGHDK and CDR2 SYGVNS. The V gene lost 6 bases and the J gene lost 4 bases, with 16 bases spanning the gap. This CDR3 contains 15 residues.

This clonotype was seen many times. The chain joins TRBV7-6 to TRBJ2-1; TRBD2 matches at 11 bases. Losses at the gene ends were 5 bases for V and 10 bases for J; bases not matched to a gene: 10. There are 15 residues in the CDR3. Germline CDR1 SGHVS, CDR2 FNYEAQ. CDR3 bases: TGTGCCAGCAGCGTAGTCCCTAGCGGGGGGCTGGAGCAGTTCTTC. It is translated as CASSVVPSGGLEQFF.

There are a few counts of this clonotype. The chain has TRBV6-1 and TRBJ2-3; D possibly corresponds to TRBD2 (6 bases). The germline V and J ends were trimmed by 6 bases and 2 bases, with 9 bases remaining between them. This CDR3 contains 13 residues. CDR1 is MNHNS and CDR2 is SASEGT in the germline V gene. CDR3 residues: CASRRDFTDTQYF. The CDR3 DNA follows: TGTGCCAGCAGGCGGGATTTCACAGATACGCAGTATTTT.

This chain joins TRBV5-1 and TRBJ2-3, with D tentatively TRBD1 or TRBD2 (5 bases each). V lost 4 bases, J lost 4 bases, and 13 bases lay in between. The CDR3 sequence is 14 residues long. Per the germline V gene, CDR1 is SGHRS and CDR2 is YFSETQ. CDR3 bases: TGCGCCAGCAGCCCCACGGGGCTCCCAGATACGCAGTATTTT. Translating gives CASSPTGLPDTQYF.

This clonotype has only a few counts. The CDR3: CASSYSMTGHQPQHF. CDR3 DNA sequence: TGTGCCAGCAGTTATTCCATGACAGGGCATCAGCCCCAGCATTTT. The chain combines TRBV6-5 with TRBJ1-5; 7 nucleotides agree with TRBD1. There are 15 residues in the CDR3. V lost 3 bases to trimming and J lost 5 bases; unmatched junction nucleotides: 7. CDR1 and CDR2 from the germline V gene are MNHEY and SVGAGI.

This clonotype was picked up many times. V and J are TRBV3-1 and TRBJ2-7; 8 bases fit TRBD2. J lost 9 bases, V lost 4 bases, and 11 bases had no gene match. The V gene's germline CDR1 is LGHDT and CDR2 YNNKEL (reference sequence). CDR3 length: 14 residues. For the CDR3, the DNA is TGTGCCAGCAGCCCCGGGACTAGTGACACCTCGCAGTACTTC. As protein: CASSPGTSDTSQYF.

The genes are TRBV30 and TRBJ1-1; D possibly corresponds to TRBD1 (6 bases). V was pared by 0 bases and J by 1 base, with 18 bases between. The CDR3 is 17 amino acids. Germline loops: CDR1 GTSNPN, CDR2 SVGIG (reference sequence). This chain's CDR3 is CAWSVFVQGVTNTEAFF. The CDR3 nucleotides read TGTGCCTGGAGTGTATTCGTACAGGGAGTTACGAACACTGAAGCTTTCTTT.

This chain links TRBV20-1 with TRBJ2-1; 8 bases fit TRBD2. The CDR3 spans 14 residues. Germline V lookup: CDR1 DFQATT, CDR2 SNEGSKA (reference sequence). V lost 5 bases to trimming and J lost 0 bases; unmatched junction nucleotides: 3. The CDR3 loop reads CSAPGGSSYNEQFF. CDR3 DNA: TGCAGTGCTCCGGGGGGGAGCTCCTACAATGAGCAGTTCTTC.

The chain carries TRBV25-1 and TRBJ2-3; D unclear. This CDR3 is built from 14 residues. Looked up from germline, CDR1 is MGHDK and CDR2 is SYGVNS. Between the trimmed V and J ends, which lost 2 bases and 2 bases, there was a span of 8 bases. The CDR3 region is CASSEDLVTDTQYF. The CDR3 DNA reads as TGTGCCAGCAGTGAAGACCTAGTCACAGATACGCAGTATTTT.

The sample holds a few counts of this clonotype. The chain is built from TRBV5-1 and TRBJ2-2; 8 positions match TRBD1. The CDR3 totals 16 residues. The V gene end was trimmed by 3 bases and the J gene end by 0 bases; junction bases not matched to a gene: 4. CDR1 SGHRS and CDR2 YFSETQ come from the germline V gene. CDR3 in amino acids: CASSSRQGTNTGELFF. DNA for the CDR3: TGCGCCAGCAGCTCTAGACAGGGGACGAACACCGGGGAGCTGTTTTTT.

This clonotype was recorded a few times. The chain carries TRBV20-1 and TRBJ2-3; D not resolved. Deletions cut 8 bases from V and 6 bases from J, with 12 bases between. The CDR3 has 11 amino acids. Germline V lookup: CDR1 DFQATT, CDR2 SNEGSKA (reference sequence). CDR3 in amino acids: CSPRPPDTQYF. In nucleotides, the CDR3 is TGCAGTCCCCGACCGCCGGATACGCAGTATTTT.

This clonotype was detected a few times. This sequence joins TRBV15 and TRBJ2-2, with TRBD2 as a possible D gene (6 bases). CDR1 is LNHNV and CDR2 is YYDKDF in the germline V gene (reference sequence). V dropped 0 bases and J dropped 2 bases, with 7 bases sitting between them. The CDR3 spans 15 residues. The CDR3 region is CATSRETRNTGELFF. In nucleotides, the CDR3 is TGTGCCACCAGCAGAGAGACTAGAAACACCGGGGAGCTGTTTTTT.

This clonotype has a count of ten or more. The CDR3 sequence: CASSLSYGYTF. As DNA, the CDR3 is TGTGCCAGCAGTTTATCATATGGCTACACCTTC. The J gene is TRBJ1-2, the V gene TRBV28, with D unclear. Germline values: CDR1 MDHEN, CDR2 SYDVKM. With 1 base removed from V and 5 bases from J, the gap between germline ends came to 2 bases. This CDR3 region has 11 residues.

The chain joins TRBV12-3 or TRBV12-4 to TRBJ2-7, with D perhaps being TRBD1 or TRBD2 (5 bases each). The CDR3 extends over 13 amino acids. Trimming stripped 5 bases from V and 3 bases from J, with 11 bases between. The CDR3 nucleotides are TGTGCCAGCAGTCCCGGGGACCGCTACGAGCAGTACTTC. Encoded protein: CASSPGDRYEQYF.

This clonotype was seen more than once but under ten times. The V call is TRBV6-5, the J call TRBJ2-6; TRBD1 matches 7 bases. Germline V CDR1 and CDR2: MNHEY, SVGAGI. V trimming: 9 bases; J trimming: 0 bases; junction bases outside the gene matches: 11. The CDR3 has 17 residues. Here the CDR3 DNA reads TGTGCCAGTGGTATCGGACAGGACCTCTCTGGGGCCAACGTCCTGACTTTC. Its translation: CASGIGQDLSGANVLTF.

The CDR3 DNA is TGTGCCAGCAGTTTGGGGGCAGGGGGTCAGCCCCAGCATTTT. Translated, it gives CASSLGAGGQPQHF. The chain uses TRBV12-3 or TRBV12-4 and TRBJ1-5, with 7 bases fitting TRBD1. This CDR3 region has 14 residues. V dropped 3 bases and J dropped 6; count of bases not matched to a gene: 5.

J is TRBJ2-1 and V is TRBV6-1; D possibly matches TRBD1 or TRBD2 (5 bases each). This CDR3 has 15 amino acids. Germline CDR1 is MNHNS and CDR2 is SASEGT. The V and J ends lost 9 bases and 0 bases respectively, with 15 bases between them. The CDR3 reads CASEGRSSSYNEQFF. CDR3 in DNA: TGTGCCAGTGAGGGGCGGTCTAGCTCCTACAATGAGCAGTTCTTC.

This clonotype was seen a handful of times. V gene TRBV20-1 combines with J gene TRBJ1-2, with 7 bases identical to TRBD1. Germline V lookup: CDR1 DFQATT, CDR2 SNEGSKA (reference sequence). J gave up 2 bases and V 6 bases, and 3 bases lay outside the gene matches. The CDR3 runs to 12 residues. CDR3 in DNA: TGCAGTGCCCAGGGACAGAACTATGGCTACACCTTC. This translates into CSAQGQNYGYTF.

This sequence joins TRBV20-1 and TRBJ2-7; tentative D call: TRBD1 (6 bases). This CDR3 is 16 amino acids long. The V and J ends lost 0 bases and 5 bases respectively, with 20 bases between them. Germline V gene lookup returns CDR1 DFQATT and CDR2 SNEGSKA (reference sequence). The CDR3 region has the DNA TGCAGTGCTAGAGATGTATCTAGGGGGATGGGTGACGAGCAGTACTTC. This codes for CSARDVSRGMGDEQYF.

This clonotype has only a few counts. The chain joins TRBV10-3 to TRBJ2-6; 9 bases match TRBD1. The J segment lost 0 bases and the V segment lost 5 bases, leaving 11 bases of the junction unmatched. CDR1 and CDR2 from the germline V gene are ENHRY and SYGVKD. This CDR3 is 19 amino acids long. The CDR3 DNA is TGTGCCATCAGTCCGTCTGGGACAGGGAGTTTCTCTGGGGCCAACGTCCTGACTTTC. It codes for CAISPSGTGSFSGANVLTF.

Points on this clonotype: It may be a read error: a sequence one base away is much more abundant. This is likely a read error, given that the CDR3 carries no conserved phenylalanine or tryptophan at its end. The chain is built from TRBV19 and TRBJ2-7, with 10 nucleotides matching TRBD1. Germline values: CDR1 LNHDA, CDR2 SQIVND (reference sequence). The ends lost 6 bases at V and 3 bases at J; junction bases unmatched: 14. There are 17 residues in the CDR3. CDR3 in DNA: TGTGCCAGTAGCGTCGCCCGGGACAGGGGAGGAATCTACGAGCAGTACATC. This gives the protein CASSVARDRGGIYEQYI.